This T cell receptor beta chain was profiled in a study of cytomegalovirus exposure and HLA in healthy donors. The PCR ran on 60 Vbeta and 13 Jbeta primers. The data were produced by immunoSEQ multiplex PCR, yet TCRdb's version contains in-frame clones alone and is incomplete. The data contain under 250,000 clones, almost 80% of them singletons. Whole-study results and caveats: Through in vitro validation, three CMV-associated chains were shown to be specific for CMV antigens.

A word on this clone: Its target is not known.

CDR1 GTSNPN and CDR2 SVGIG come from the germline V gene (reference sequence). The V gene lost 0 bases and the J gene lost 4 bases, with 13 bases spanning the gap. The CDR3 length is 15 residues. The sequence derives from a male donor in good health and CMV-seronegative. The material sequenced was PBMCs. The chain combines TRBV30 with TRBJ1-5; D may be TRBD1 (5 bases). Here the CDR3 DNA reads TGTGCCTGGAGTGTTTGGGGGGAGAGGAATCAGCCCCAGCATTTT. Protein product: CAWSVWGERNQPQHF.